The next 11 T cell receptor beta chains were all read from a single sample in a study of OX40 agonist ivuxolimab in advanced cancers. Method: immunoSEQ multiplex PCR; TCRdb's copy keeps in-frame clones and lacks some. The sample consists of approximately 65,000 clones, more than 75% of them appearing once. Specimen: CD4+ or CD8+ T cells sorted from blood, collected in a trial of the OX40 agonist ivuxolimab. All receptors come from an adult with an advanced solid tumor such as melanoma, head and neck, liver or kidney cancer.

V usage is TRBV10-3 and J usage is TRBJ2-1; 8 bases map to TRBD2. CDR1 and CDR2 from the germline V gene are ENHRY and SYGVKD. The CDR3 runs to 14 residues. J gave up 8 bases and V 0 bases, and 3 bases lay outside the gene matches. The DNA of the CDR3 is TGTGCCATCAGTGAGTCGACTAGCGCCCATGAGCAGTTCTTC. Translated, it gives CAISESTSAHEQFF.

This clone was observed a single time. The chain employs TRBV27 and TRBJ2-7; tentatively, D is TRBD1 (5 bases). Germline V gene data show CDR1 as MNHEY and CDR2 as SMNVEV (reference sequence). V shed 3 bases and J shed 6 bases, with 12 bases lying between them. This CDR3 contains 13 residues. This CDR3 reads CASSFRAQGEQYF. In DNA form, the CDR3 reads TGTGCCAGCAGTTTCCGTGCCCAGGGCGAGCAGTACTTC.

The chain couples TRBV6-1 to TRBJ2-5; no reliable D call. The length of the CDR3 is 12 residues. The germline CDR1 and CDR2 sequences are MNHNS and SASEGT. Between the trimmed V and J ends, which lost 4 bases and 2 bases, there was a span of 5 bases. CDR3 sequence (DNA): TGTGCCAGCAGTGTCGTACAAGAGACCCAGTACTTC. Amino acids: CASSVVQETQYF.

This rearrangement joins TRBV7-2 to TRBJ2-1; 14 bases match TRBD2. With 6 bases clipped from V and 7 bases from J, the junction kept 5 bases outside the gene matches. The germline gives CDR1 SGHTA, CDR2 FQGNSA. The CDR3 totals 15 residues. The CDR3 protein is CASRGTSGRRNEQFF. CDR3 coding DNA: TGTGCCAGCAGGGGGACTAGCGGGAGAAGGAATGAGCAGTTCTTC.

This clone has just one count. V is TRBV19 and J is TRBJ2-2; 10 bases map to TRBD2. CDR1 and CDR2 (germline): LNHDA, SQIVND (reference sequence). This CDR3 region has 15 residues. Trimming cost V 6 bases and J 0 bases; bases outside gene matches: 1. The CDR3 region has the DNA TGTGCCAGTAGAAGCGGGAGGGCGAACACCGGGGAGCTGTTTTTT. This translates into CASRSGRANTGELFF. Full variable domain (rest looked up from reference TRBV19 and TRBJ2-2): DGGITQSPKYLFRKEGQNVTLSCEQNLNHDAMYWYRQDPGQGLRLIYYSQIVNDFQKGDIAEGYSVSREKKESFPLTVTSAQKNPTAFYLCASRSGRANTGELFFGEGSRLTVL.

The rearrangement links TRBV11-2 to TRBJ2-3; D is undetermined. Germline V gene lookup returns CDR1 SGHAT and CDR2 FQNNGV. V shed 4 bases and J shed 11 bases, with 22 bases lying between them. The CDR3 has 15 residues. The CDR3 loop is CASSWAFSTGLEQYF. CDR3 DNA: TGTGCCAGCAGCTGGGCCTTTTCCACGGGCCTAGAGCAGTATTTT.

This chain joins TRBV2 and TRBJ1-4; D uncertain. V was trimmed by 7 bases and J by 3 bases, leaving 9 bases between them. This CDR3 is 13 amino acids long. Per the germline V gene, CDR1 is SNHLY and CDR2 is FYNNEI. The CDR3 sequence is CASNLLPNEKLFF. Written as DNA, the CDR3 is TGTGCCAGCAACCTGCTCCCTAATGAAAAACTGTTTTTT.

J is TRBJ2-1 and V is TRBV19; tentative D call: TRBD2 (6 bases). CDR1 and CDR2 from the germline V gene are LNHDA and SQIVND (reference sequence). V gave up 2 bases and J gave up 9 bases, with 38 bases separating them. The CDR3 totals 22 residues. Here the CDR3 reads CASSIRGWSGVGSQVRSSEQFF. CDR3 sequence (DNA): TGTGCCAGTAGTATACGGGGTTGGTCGGGGGTCGGGTCCCAGGTCCGATCGAGTGAGCAGTTCTTC. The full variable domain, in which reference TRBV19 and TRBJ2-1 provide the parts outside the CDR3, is DGGITQSPKYLFRKEGQNVTLSCEQNLNHDAMYWYRQDPGQGLRLIYYSQIVNDFQKGDIAEGYSVSREKKESFPLTVTSAQKNPTAFYLCASSIRGWSGVGSQVRSSEQFFGPGTRLTVL.

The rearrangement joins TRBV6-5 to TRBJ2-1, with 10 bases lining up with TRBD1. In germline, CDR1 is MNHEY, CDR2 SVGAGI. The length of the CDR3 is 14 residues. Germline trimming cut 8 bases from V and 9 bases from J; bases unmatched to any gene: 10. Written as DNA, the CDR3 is TGTGCCAGCGGCCGGGACAGGGGATTTAGTGAGCAGTTCTTC. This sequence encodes CASGRDRGFSEQFF.

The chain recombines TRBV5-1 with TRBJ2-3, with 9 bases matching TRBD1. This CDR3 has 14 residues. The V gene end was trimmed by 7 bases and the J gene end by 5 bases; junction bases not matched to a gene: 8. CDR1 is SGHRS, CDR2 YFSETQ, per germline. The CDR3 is CASHPGQGGDTQYF. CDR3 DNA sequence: TGCGCCAGCCATCCGGGACAGGGAGGAGATACGCAGTATTTT.

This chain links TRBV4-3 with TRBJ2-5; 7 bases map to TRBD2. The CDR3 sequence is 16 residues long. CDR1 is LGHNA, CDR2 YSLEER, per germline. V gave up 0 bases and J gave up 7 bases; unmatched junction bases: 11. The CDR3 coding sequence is TGCGCCAGCAGCCAAGAAGTGGGGGAGGGAGGAGGGACCCAGTACTTC. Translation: CASSQEVGEGGGTQYF.